Listed below are T cell receptor beta chains from one sample, sequenced in a study of cytotoxic CD8 clonotypes in ibrutinib-treated CLL. TCRdb's table, derived via immunoSEQ multiplex PCR, lists solely in-frame clones and lacks some. In the table there are approximately 340,000 clones, 67% of which are singletons. The sequenced sample was PBMCs, obtained after 36 months of ibrutinib treatment. Receptors originate from a human donor with chronic lymphocytic leukemia. CDR3s include the opening cysteine and the closing phenylalanine or tryptophan. The D gene is left open where the match is weak. Clone size appears in some rows only: once, few, many, or a class for an expanded clone.

V	D	J	size	CDR3	DNA
TRBV4-1	TRBD2	TRBJ2-7	.	CASSQGPSGGAVEQYF	TGCGCCAGCAGCCAAGGACCGAGCGGGGGGGCCGTCGAGCAGTACTTC
TRBV7-9	TRBD2	TRBJ2-7	.	CASSLALAGDSGSYEQYF	TGTGCCAGCAGCTTAGCGCTAGCGGGGGACAGCGGTTCTTACGAGCAGTACTTC
TRBV6-5	.	TRBJ2-7	.	CASSYSRGLEQYF	TGTGCCAGCAGTTACTCCCGGGGGCTCGAGCAGTACTTC
TRBV2	.	TRBJ2-7	.	CATTQGLRDEQYF	TGTGCCACCACGCAGGGGCTGAGGGACGAGCAGTACTTC
TRBV15	TRBD1	TRBJ1-2	few	CATQPGQGFIGYTF	TGTGCCACCCAACCGGGACAGGGATTCATTGGCTACACCTTC
TRBV7-6	.	TRBJ2-1	.	CASSLLTSTYNEQFF	TGTGCCAGCAGCCTCCTTACGTCTACGTACAATGAGCAGTTCTTC
TRBV28	.	TRBJ2-3	.	CASKIGGPSTDTQYF	TGTGCCAGCAAAATTGGTGGCCCTAGCACAGATACGCAGTATTTT
TRBV20-1	TRBD1	TRBJ1-1	few	CSPRDRASAFF	TGCAGTCCTCGGGACAGGGCGTCGGCTTTCTTT
TRBV18	.	TRBJ2-7	few	CASSPGLAYEQYF	TGTGCCAGCTCACCAGGGCTAGCCTACGAGCAGTACTTC
TRBV10-2	TRBD2	TRBJ2-3	.	CASSESRGLVLTDTQYF	TGCGCCAGCAGTGAGTCCCGGGGACTAGTCCTCACAGATACGCAGTATTTT